This TCR beta chain was recovered during a study of cytomegalovirus exposure and HLA in healthy donors. Sequencing was performed with immunoSEQ multiplex PCR; in TCRdb, only in-frame clones are kept and a portion is missing. The sample carries 130,000 to 150,000 clones, about nine tenths recorded once. This CDR3 spans 16 amino acids. V lost 5 bases, J lost 4 bases, and 10 bases stayed unmatched. Germline CDR1 SGHVS, CDR2 FQNEAQ. This clone was recorded a few times. This rearrangement joins TRBV7-8 to TRBJ2-2; the match to TRBD1 covers 7 bases. Sequencing was done on a sample of PBMCs. The source of this sequence is a young man in good health and CMV-seronegative. In DNA form, the CDR3 reads TGTGCCAGCAGCCGCACCCCGGACAGGAGCACCGGGGAGCTGTTTTTT. This gives the protein CASSRTPDRSTGELFF.